Following are 13 T cell receptor beta chains from one sample sequenced in a study of blood T cells in healthy people across ages. Through a sample-barcoded 5' primer and a J-beta primer mix, a second PCR was run for about 6 to 11 cycles. TCRdb passed the 5' RACE reads through MiXCR, listing each CDR3 protein once. The sample has approximately 880,000 distinct CDR3 sequences, around 46% seen once; the top ten hold roughly 13%. Sequencing used blood. Source of these receptors: a man aged 30 to 39 in good health.

J is TRBJ1-6 and V is TRBV7-9, with 7 bases fitting TRBD1. V lost 2 bases and J lost 7; bases outside the gene matches: 5. The germline gives CDR1 SEHNR, CDR2 FQNEAQ (reference sequence). The CDR3 contains 15 residues. CDR3: CASSLIGQENSPLHF. The CDR3 DNA sequence: TGTGCCAGCAGCTTAATAGGACAGGAGAATTCACCCCTCCACTTT.

The V gene is TRBV4-1, the J gene TRBJ1-6; D is undetermined. The V gene lost 0 bases and the J gene lost 4 bases, with 16 bases spanning the gap. From germline, CDR1 is MGHRA and CDR2 YSYEKL. CDR3 length: 18 residues. DNA for the CDR3: TGCGCCAGCAGCCAAGACGCCCCACCGACGGATTATAATTCACCCCTCCACTTT. Translation gives CASSQDAPPTDYNSPLHF.

This sequence joins TRBV29-1 and TRBJ2-3; 8 nucleotides line up with TRBD2. The CDR3 runs 14 residues. V lost 7 bases, J lost 2 bases, and 8 bases stayed unmatched. Per the germline V gene, CDR1 is SQVTM and CDR2 is ANQGSEA. The CDR3 sequence is CSAPGGDNTDTQYF. The CDR3 bases are TGCAGCGCCCCCGGGGGGGACAACACAGATACGCAGTATTTT.

This clonotype came up a few times. V is TRBV6-5 and J is TRBJ1-2; D ambiguous. The V gene lost 7 bases and the J gene lost 7 bases, with 10 bases spanning the gap. Germline V lookup: CDR1 MNHEY, CDR2 SVGAGI. The CDR3 consists of 11 residues. The CDR3 region has the DNA TGTGCCAGCACGAACAGCGTTGGCTACACCTTC. Encoded protein: CASTNSVGYTF.

This clonotype was picked up one time. The V and J genes are TRBV30 and TRBJ1-2, with D hard to call. Germline-derived CDR1 and CDR2 are GTSNPN and SVGIG (reference sequence). The CDR3 runs to 12 residues. The V and J ends lost 3 bases and 8 bases respectively, with 13 bases between them. The chain's CDR3 is CAWSLGTGGYTF. In nucleotides, the CDR3 is TGTGCCTGGAGCCTTGGTACGGGCGGCTACACCTTC. The full variable domain, in which reference TRBV30 and TRBJ1-2 provide the parts outside the CDR3, is SQTIHQWPATLVQPVGSPLSLECTVEGTSNPNLYWYRQAAGRGLQLLFYSVGIGQISSEVPQNLSASRPQDRQFILSSKKLLLSDSGFYLCAWSLGTGGYTFGSGTRLTVV.

This clonotype came up a few times. This chain links TRBV6-5 with TRBJ2-1, with 7 nucleotides matching TRBD1. The J segment lost 10 bases and the V segment lost 4 bases, leaving 7 bases of the junction unmatched. The CDR3 is made up of 13 amino acids. Per germline, CDR1 MNHEY and CDR2 SVGAGI. The CDR3 DNA sequence: TGTGCCAGCAGTTTTAGGGGGCCCACGGAGCAGTTCTTC. As protein: CASSFRGPTEQFF.

CDR3 protein: CASSYSEYGYTF. Here the CDR3 DNA reads TGTGCCAGCAGTTACTCGGAGTATGGCTACACCTTC. The chain links TRBV6-6 to TRBJ1-2; the D is unclear. This CDR3 spans 12 amino acids. V lost 0 bases, J lost 5 bases, and 4 bases lay in between. Per germline, CDR1 MNHNY and CDR2 SVGAGI (reference sequence).

The count of this clonotype is one. One end of the junction varies from germline; a read error may be responsible. V and J are TRBV27 and TRBJ2-3; D may correspond to TRBD1 or TRBD2 (6 bases each). CDR3 size: 14 residues. Germline loops: CDR1 MNHEY, CDR2 SMNVEV (reference sequence). CDR3 nucleotides: TGTGCCAGCGGGGGGCAAAGTAGCACAGATATGCAGTATTTT. Encoded protein: CASGGQSSTDMQYF.

This clonotype turned up a few times. CDR3 sequence (DNA): TGTGCCAGCAGCTTTGGGCAGGGGACTCGCTACGAGCAGTACTTC. Its protein product is CASSFGQGTRYEQYF. This sequence joins TRBV7-2 and TRBJ2-7; D tentatively fits TRBD1 or TRBD2 (6 bases each). The V end lost 3 bases, the J end lost 3 bases, and 15 bases lay between the germline ends. Germline V lookup: CDR1 SGHTA, CDR2 FQGNSA. There are 15 residues in the CDR3.

This sequence joins TRBV28 and TRBJ2-5, with D possibly being TRBD1 or TRBD2 (5 bases each). TRBJ2-7 matches the DNA end more closely, so the J call is doubtful. Germline CDR1 is MDHEN and CDR2 is SYDVKM. The CDR3 has 17 amino acids. Here the CDR3 DNA reads TGTGCCAGCAGTTTTATTGGTCTTGAGGGGTATCGGCGCGAGCAGTACTTC. Amino acids: CASSFIGLEGYRREQYF.

This clonotype was seen a handful of times. This sequence joins TRBV27 and TRBJ2-7; D gene uncertain. The CDR3 sequence is 14 residues long. Per the germline V gene, CDR1 is MNHEY and CDR2 is SMNVEV (reference sequence). The ends were cut back, 0 bases at V and 1 base at J, with 7 bases in the middle. The CDR3 coding sequence is TGTGCCAGCAGTTTATCGTGGTCTTCCTACGAGCAGTACTTC. This codes for CASSLSWSSYEQYF.

The chain has TRBV9 and TRBJ2-3; 9 positions agree with TRBD2. V lost 6 bases and J lost 6; bases outside the gene matches: 20. The CDR3 is made up of 18 amino acids. CDR1 is SGDLS, CDR2 YYNGEE, per germline. CDR3 bases: TGTGCCAGCACCTTTCGTGGCTCTAGCGGGGACATTGAGGATACGCAGTATTTT. Translation: CASTFRGSSGDIEDTQYF.

The chain combines TRBV6-5 with TRBJ1-1, with D maybe TRBD1 (5 bases). Germline-derived CDR1 and CDR2 are MNHEY and SVGAGI. V gave up 6 bases and J gave up 3 bases, with 17 bases separating them. This CDR3 contains 15 residues. The DNA of the CDR3 is TGTGCCAGCAGAACTGGGACTTCGCTGGACACTGAAGCTTTCTTT. It translates to CASRTGTSLDTEAFF.